This T cell receptor beta chain is drawn from a study of T cell repertoires in cytomegalovirus infection. Study-level points and caveats: HLA-C-restricted CMV-specific TCR beta clonotypes prevailed in the ex vivo response.

On this clonotype itself: Its antigen is undetermined.

Using its own MiXCR run on the reads, TCRdb lists one record per CDR3 protein. The table shows hundreds of thousands of distinct CDR3 sequences, with approximately 33% occurring only once. The receptor was derived from a human donor in good health (CMV status not recorded). Some clones in this sample may be carry-over from other donors' samples. The source material was cultured PBMCs, sampled from culture after CMV antigen stimulation.

CDR3 nucleotide sequence: TGTGCCAGCAGCCATGGGACTAGCGGGAGGTTCTATGAGCAGTTCTTC. It specifies CASSHGTSGRFYEQFF. The rearrangement joins TRBV14 to TRBJ2-1, with 15 positions matching TRBD2. The V gene end was trimmed by 3 bases and the J gene end by 8 bases; junction bases not matched to a gene: 5. Germline V CDR1 and CDR2: SGHDN, FVKESK. The CDR3 has 16 residues.